The 31 T cell receptor beta chains reported below all come from one sample, sequenced in a study of blood T cell repertoires in COVID-19. Sequencing was performed with immunoSEQ multiplex PCR; in TCRdb, only in-frame clones are kept and a portion is missing. Among about 23,000 clones, more than 80% were seen once, and the ten largest hold about a sixth. The sample comprised peripheral blood. These receptor sequences come from a human donor in a cohort sampled during active COVID-19.

The CDR3, as DNA: TGTGCCAGCAGCAGCGGGGGGGGCGGGGAGCTGTTTTTT. Translated: CASSSGGGGELFF. The chain links TRBV7-2 to TRBJ2-2, with 10 bases aligning to TRBD2. V lost 5 bases and J lost 7; bases outside the gene matches: 1. The CDR3 covers 13 residues. Germline CDR1 SGHTA, CDR2 FQGNSA.

The chain recombines TRBV4-3 with TRBJ1-2; D remains unclear. This CDR3 is built from 15 residues. Trimming took 0 bases from V and 2 from J, leaving 10 bases between them. Germline V gene lookup returns CDR1 LGHNA and CDR2 YSLEER. Here the CDR3 reads CASSQEVRWNYGYTF. Here the CDR3 DNA reads TGCGCCAGCAGCCAAGAAGTACGGTGGAACTATGGCTACACCTTC.

The gene calls are TRBV6-2 or TRBV6-3 and TRBJ2-7; TRBD2 might be the D (6 bases). CDR1 is MNHEY and CDR2 is SVGEGT in the germline V gene. V was trimmed by 11 bases and J by 2 bases, leaving 22 bases between them. The CDR3 totals 15 residues. The CDR3 DNA sequence: TGTGCCCCCAGTTACCCCAGCGGGTGGACCTACGAGCAGTACTTC. This sequence encodes CAPSYPSGWTYEQYF.

The V call is TRBV6-1, the J call TRBJ1-2; TRBD1 matches 10 bases. In germline, CDR1 is MNHNS, CDR2 SASEGT. With 4 bases clipped from V and 2 bases from J, the junction kept 7 bases outside the gene matches. The CDR3 contains 16 residues. Here the CDR3 reads CASSAMGTGVNYGYTF. CDR3 bases: TGTGCCAGCAGTGCAATGGGGACAGGGGTAAACTATGGCTACACCTTC.

The V gene is TRBV4-2, the J gene TRBJ1-6, with 9 bases lining up with TRBD1. The V and J ends lost 2 bases and 10 bases, in that order; junction bases with no gene match: 6. From germline, CDR1 is LGHNA and CDR2 YNFKEQ. The CDR3 spans 15 residues. The CDR3 nucleotides read TGTGCCAGCAGCCAACCACAGGGGGCAGGGTCACCCCTCCACTTT. Amino acid sequence: CASSQPQGAGSPLHF.

The genes are TRBV6-2 or TRBV6-3 and TRBJ1-2; D may be TRBD1 (6 bases). The CDR3 runs to 17 residues. Germline CDR1 and CDR2: MNHEY and SVGEGT. Trimming left V 2 bases short and J 0 bases short, with 16 bases between. The CDR3 protein is CASSYRRRDITNYGYTF. The CDR3 nucleotides read TGTGCCAGCAGTTACAGACGCAGGGACATAACTAACTATGGCTACACCTTC.

In the case of this clone: Other nucleotide sequences in the sample specify the same CDR3. V and J are TRBV18 and TRBJ1-5; tentative D call: TRBD1 (6 bases). Germline lookup yields CDR1 KGHSH and CDR2 LQKENI. The V end lost 3 bases, the J end lost 8 bases, and 14 bases lay between the germline ends. The CDR3 covers 14 residues. The CDR3 coding sequence is TGTGCCAGCTCACCCCTCCAGGGGTCCGAGCCCCAGCATTTT. Protein product: CASSPLQGSEPQHF.

The sample holds one count of this clone. V is TRBV5-1 and J is TRBJ1-4; 7 bases match TRBD1. This CDR3 spans 14 amino acids. Germline V gene lookup returns CDR1 SGHRS and CDR2 YFSETQ. Trimming at V came to 5 bases and at J to 10 bases, leaving 11 bases not matched to a gene. This CDR3 is CASRLTGYGAKLFF. The CDR3 region has the DNA TGCGCCAGCAGGTTGACAGGGTATGGGGCAAAACTGTTTTTT.

Here the CDR3 reads CASSSAGRSYNEQFF. The CDR3 coding sequence is TGTGCCAGTAGTTCCGCAGGGAGGTCCTACAATGAGCAGTTCTTC. This chain joins TRBV19 and TRBJ2-1; tentative D call: TRBD2 (6 bases). Trimming took off 5 bases at V and 1 base at J, with 12 bases between the two ends. CDR1 LNHDA and CDR2 SQIVND come from the germline V gene (reference sequence). This CDR3 contains 15 residues.

The chain couples TRBV12-1 to TRBJ2-3; the table gives TRBD2 as D, unverified against the DNA. TRBV12-1 is given as a pseudogene. The CDR3 extends over 17 amino acids. CDR3 DNA: TGTGCCAGCAGCTTCCACCAGCTAGCGGGGGGGACAGATACGCAGTATTTT. Its protein product is CASSFHQLAGGTDTQYF.

The chain combines TRBV7-2 with TRBJ2-3; 13 bases line up with TRBD2. V dropped 3 bases and J dropped 4; count of bases not matched to a gene: 1. The CDR3 consists of 15 residues. Germline V gene sequence: CDR1 SGHTA, CDR2 FQGNSA. CDR3 bases: TGTGCCAGCAGCTTGACTAGCGGGGGGCCAGATACGCAGTATTTT. Translating gives CASSLTSGGPDTQYF.

The chain employs TRBV27 and TRBJ2-5, with TRBD1 as a possible D gene (6 bases). Trimming removed 2 bases at V and 3 bases at J, with 13 bases between. Germline values: CDR1 MNHEY, CDR2 SMNVEV (reference sequence). There are 15 residues in the CDR3. The CDR3 reads CASSLIQGGKETQYF. For the CDR3, the DNA is TGTGCCAGCAGTTTAATACAGGGTGGGAAAGAGACCCAGTACTTC.

The chain uses TRBV6-5 and TRBJ1-5; 7 bases map to TRBD1. CDR1 MNHEY and CDR2 SVGAGI come from the germline V gene. Trimming took 4 bases from V and 4 from J; bases not matched to a gene: 4. This CDR3 has 14 amino acids. The DNA for the CDR3 is TGTGCCAGCAGTTCGAGACAGGGTAATCAGCCCCAGCATTTT. Its translation is CASSSRQGNQPQHF.

V usage is TRBV7-6 and J usage is TRBJ2-5, with D possibly TRBD1 on 6 matching bases. This CDR3 comprises 15 residues. Germline-derived CDR1 and CDR2 are SGHVS and FNYEAQ. V was cut by 2 bases and J by 5 bases, with 15 bases left in between. The DNA of the CDR3 is TGTGCCAGCAGCTTAAGTACAAATACAGGGGAGACCCAGTACTTC. Amino acids: CASSLSTNTGETQYF.

The gene calls are TRBV3-1 (or the pseudogene TRBV3-2) and TRBJ1-6; D may be TRBD1 (5 bases). Germline V gives CDR1 LGHDT, CDR2 YNNKEL (reference sequence). This CDR3 has 14 residues. Trimming stripped 4 bases from V and 13 bases from J, with 17 bases between. CDR3 sequence reads: CASSPPRQGSPLHF. CDR3 in DNA: TGTGCCAGCAGCCCCCCCCGCCAGGGATCCCCCCTCCACTTT.

This chain connects TRBV5-6 to TRBJ2-4; 10 bases agree with TRBD2. The CDR3 runs to 15 residues. Unmatched junction bases numbered 3, after V lost 2 bases and J lost 4 bases. Germline CDR1 is SGHDT and CDR2 is YYEEEE. The CDR3 protein is CASSFLAGDKNIQYF. DNA for the CDR3: TGTGCCAGCAGCTTTCTAGCGGGAGATAAAAACATTCAGTACTTC.

CDR3 nucleotides: TGTGCCAGCAGCCGGGACAGGGTTAATCGCTACACCTTC. This encodes CASSRDRVNRYTF. V is TRBV7-2 and J is TRBJ1-2, with 9 bases aligning to TRBD1. The V and J ends lost 5 bases and 9 bases, in that order; junction bases with no gene match: 7. The CDR3 consists of 13 residues. The germline CDR1 and CDR2 sequences are SGHTA and FQGNSA.

The J gene is TRBJ2-1, the V gene TRBV7-9; TRBD1 is a possible D gene (6 bases). This CDR3 is 12 amino acids long. The germline gives CDR1 SEHNR, CDR2 FQNEAQ (reference sequence). Trimming cost V 4 bases and J 10 bases, with 11 bases left between them. CDR3 protein: CASSSSGTEQFF. CDR3 DNA: TGTGCCAGCAGCTCCTCCGGGACAGAGCAGTTCTTC.

The V gene is TRBV14, the J gene TRBJ2-6; TRBD1 might be the D (5 bases). The CDR3 runs to 17 residues. Germline CDR1 SGHDN, CDR2 FVKESK. V shed 4 bases and J shed 1 base, with 14 bases lying between them. CDR3 nucleotides: TGTGCCAGCAGCCCCGTGACAGCCAGATCTGGGGCCAACGTCCTGACTTTC. Protein sequence: CASSPVTARSGANVLTF.

DNA of the CDR3: TGTGCCAGCAGTCAAGGTAGCTTGGGAGAGACCCAGTACTTC. It codes for CASSQGSLGETQYF. V usage is TRBV25-1 and J usage is TRBJ2-5; no firm D call. This CDR3 spans 14 amino acids. In germline, CDR1 is MGHDK, CDR2 SYGVNS. V was shortened by 5 bases and J by 4 bases, with 14 bases between the two germline ends.

This sequence joins TRBV4-3 and TRBJ1-3; TRBD1 is a possible D gene (5 bases). This CDR3 contains 16 residues. Germline CDR1 LGHNA, CDR2 YSLEER. Trimming took off 0 bases at V and 0 bases at J, with 9 bases between the two ends. The chain's CDR3 is CASSQDSTDSGNTIYF. Here the CDR3 DNA reads TGCGCCAGCAGCCAAGATTCGACAGACTCTGGAAACACCATATATTTT.

This clone was counted once. The chain carries TRBV5-4 and TRBJ1-4; D is possibly TRBD1 (6 bases). The CDR3 contains 13 residues. CDR1 is SGHNT, CDR2 YYREEE, per germline (reference sequence). V lost 4 bases and J lost 16, with 20 bases in between. In DNA form, the CDR3 reads TGTGCCAGCAGCCTTTCCGGGGGGGGCCTTCAGTTTTTT. Translation gives CASSLSGGGLQFF. Combining the CDR3 with reference TRBV5-4 and TRBJ1-4 gives the whole variable domain ETGVTQSPTHLIKTRGQQVTLRCSSQSGHNTVSWYQQALGQGPQFIFQYYREEENGRGNFPPRFSGLQFPNYSSELNVNALELDDSALYLCASSLSGGGLQFFGSGTQLSVL.

In its sample, this clone was seen a few times. This chain joins TRBV6-1 and TRBJ1-5, with D possibly being TRBD1 (5 bases). Germline V gene lookup returns CDR1 MNHNS and CDR2 SASEGT. V lost 2 bases and J 7 bases, leaving 15 bases between the germline ends. The CDR3 contains 15 residues. The CDR3, as DNA: TGTGCCAGCAGTGAACTCGTCGACAGTGTGCAGCCCCAGCATTTT. Its translation: CASSELVDSVQPQHF.

This clone came up once. The V and J genes are TRBV7-2 and TRBJ1-3; maybe TRBD1 (6 bases). V gave up 1 base and J gave up 1 base, with 14 bases separating them. The CDR3 spans 17 residues. Germline assignment: CDR1 SGHTA and CDR2 FQGNSA. This CDR3 is CASSLEHPTGSGNTIYF. In DNA, the CDR3 is TGTGCCAGCAGCTTAGAACATCCGACAGGATCTGGAAACACCATATATTTT.

The chain joins TRBV24-1 to TRBJ2-2; 7 nucleotides line up with TRBD1. This CDR3 has 14 amino acids. CDR1 KGHDR and CDR2 SFDVKD come from the germline V gene. Trimming at V came to 10 bases and at J to 0 bases, leaving 4 bases not matched to a gene. CDR3 sequence: CATAGTANTGELFF. DNA for the CDR3: TGTGCCACAGCCGGGACAGCGAACACCGGGGAGCTGTTTTTT.

The chain couples TRBV12-5 to TRBJ1-4, with D tentatively TRBD1 (5 bases). The ends were cut back, 6 bases at V and 4 bases at J, with 12 bases in the middle. The germline gives CDR1 LGHNT, CDR2 FRNRAP. This CDR3 region has 14 residues. CDR3 sequence reads: CASGGGIVNEKLFF. The CDR3 DNA reads TGTGCTAGTGGCGGGGGAATTGTTAATGAAAAACTGTTTTTT. Complete variable domain (other parts from reference TRBV12-5 and TRBJ1-4): DARVTQTPRHKVTEMGQEVTMRCQPILGHNTVFWYRQTMMQGLELLAYFRNRAPLDDSGMPKDRFSAEMPDATLATLKIQPSEPRDSAVYFCASGGGIVNEKLFFGSGTQLSVL.

The chain is built from TRBV27 and TRBJ1-1, with a weak D call TRBD1 (6 bases). The V end lost 6 bases, the J end lost 10 bases, and 15 bases lay between the germline ends. The length of the CDR3 is 12 residues. Germline V lookup: CDR1 MNHEY, CDR2 SMNVEV (reference sequence). Here the CDR3 reads CASRLQGGVAFF. The DNA for the CDR3 is TGTGCCAGCAGACTACAGGGAGGGGTAGCTTTCTTT.

V is TRBV19 and J is TRBJ2-1; no clear D. V lost 1 base and J lost 11, with 12 bases in between. The CDR3 runs to 13 residues. CDR1 and CDR2 from the germline V gene are LNHDA and SQIVND (reference sequence). This CDR3 reads CASSIAPRSQQFF. The CDR3 DNA reads TGTGCCAGTAGTATAGCCCCTAGGTCTCAGCAGTTCTTC.

The chain links TRBV18 to TRBJ1-2, with D hard to call. The CDR3 has 14 amino acids. Germline V gene lookup returns CDR1 KGHSH and CDR2 LQKENI. Trimming cost V 5 bases and J 3 bases, with 13 bases left between them. CDR3 amino acids: CASSTTVWDYGYTF. DNA of the CDR3: TGTGCCAGCTCAACCACAGTCTGGGACTATGGCTACACCTTC.

J is TRBJ1-4 and V is TRBV27; D possibly corresponds to TRBD1 (5 bases). The CDR3 runs to 16 residues. The germline V gene has CDR1 MNHEY and CDR2 SMNVEV (reference sequence). V lost 3 bases and J 4 bases, leaving 15 bases between the germline ends. The CDR3 DNA is TGTGCCAGCAGTTTTATAGGGGCGGCCGGTAATGAAAAACTGTTTTTT. Protein sequence: CASSFIGAAGNEKLFF.

This chain links TRBV7-2 with TRBJ1-2; D unresolved. The V gene's germline CDR1 is SGHTA and CDR2 FQGNSA. The CDR3 runs 12 residues. V was cut by 1 base and J by 7 bases, with 7 bases left in between. The CDR3 loop is CASSLGVGGYTF. The CDR3 bases are TGTGCCAGCAGCTTAGGCGTTGGTGGCTACACCTTC.